This TCR beta chain was identified during a study of early T cells in non-severe SARS-CoV-2 infection. Study-wide context: Investigators sequenced bulk RNA drawn from unsorted whole blood, and chains remained unpaired.

With 2 bases removed from V and 3 bases from J, the gap between germline ends came to 9 bases. CDR1 GTSNPN and CDR2 SVGIG come from the germline V gene (reference sequence). The CDR3 runs to 13 residues. TCRdb called the 5' RACE reads again in MiXCR, with one record for every CDR3 protein. The repertoire holds 60,000 to 75,000 distinct CDR3 sequences, 12% seen once, with almost 6.5% in the top ten. This clonotype was counted at least ten times. The TCR originated in an adult who was a healthcare worker with PCR-confirmed SARS-CoV-2 infection or an uninfected control (not recorded which). Sample: whole blood. The rearrangement links TRBV30 to TRBJ2-3, with D perhaps matching TRBD1 (5 bases). The CDR3 region is CAWSQGITDTQYF. The CDR3 nucleotides are TGTGCCTGGAGTCAGGGTATTACAGATACGCAGTATTTT.